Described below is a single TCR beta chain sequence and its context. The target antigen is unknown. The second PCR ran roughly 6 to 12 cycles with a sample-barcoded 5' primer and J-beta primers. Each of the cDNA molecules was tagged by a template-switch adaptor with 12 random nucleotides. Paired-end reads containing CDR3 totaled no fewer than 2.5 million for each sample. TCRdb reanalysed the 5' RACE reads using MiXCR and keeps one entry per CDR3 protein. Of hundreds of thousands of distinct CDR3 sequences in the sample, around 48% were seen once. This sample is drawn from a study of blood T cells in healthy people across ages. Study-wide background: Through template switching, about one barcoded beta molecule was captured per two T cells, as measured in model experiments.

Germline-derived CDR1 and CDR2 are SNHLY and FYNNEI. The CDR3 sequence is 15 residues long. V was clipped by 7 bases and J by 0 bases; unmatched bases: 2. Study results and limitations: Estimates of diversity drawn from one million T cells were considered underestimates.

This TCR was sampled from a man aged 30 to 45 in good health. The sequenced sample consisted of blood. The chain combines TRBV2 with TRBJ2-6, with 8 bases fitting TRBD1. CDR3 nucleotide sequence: TGTGCCAGCATGGGACAGGACTCTGGGGCCAACGTCCTGACTTTC. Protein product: CASMGQDSGANVLTF.